This note documents a single T cell receptor beta chain sequence. There is no known antigen for this receptor. No much larger clone is present one base from it, and per-base qualities are unavailable. V is cut back by 6 bases and J by 7 bases, with 10 bases in the junction unmatched. Its CDR3 holds 14 amino acids, cysteine through phenylalanine. Solely the CDR3 DNA is kept, with 42 bases framed from the first base. CDR1 is given as MNHEY and CDR2 as SVGAGI, both from the germline V gene. TCRbeta CDR3 regions were amplified from genomic DNA using the immunoSEQ Assay, a bias-controlled multiplex PCR. The published analysis was carried out like this. The number of nucleated cells in each sample was estimated by amplification of reference gene primers within the assay. To quantify the absolute abundance of each unique TCRbeta CDR3 rearrangement, sequence reads were collapsed and filtered. For each sample, productive Simpson clonality was calculated as the square root of Simpson's diversity index across productive rearrangements. TCRdb provides this immuneACCESS table in a form limited to in-frame rearrangements. Some clones are lacking; in checked studies, under half of them reflect an unresolved V gene, and why the rest are absent is not known. From that table come the V and J calls and clone size; the DNA was used to work out D and trimming. The sample table holds tens of thousands of clones, of which 80% to 85% were seen once. The top ten clones comprise about 6% of the sample.

This sample is part of a study of blood T cell repertoires in COVID-19 (TCRdb year 2020). Concerning the study at large: Samples from collaborators originated in the United States, Italy and Spain and spanned both the acute and convalescent phases of COVID-19. The material from the prospective study consisted of cDNA or gDNA derived from T cells, B-cell-depleted T cells, or PBMCs. Subjects who had been exposed to COVID-19, were actively infected with it, or had recovered from it provided the deeply sampled blood TCRbeta repertoires that made up the dataset. The repertoires were made available in a free public database intended to serve as a resource for research on the immune response to SARS-CoV-2. The samples were drawn from the first 160 participants of the ongoing ImmuneRACE study and from more than 1,000 subjects provided by 6 global collaborators. The sample metadata nearly always contained a de-identified subject ID, COVID-19 status, age in years and sex. Where HLA class I and class II types were available, the types were taken from metadata supplied by the sample provider, not from assay-based typing.

Whole blood was collected in K2EDTA tubes by collaborating institutions according to the institutions' own protocols. Collaborator samples were shipped for TCRbeta analysis as frozen whole blood, isolated PBMCs, or DNA extracted from either sample type. Overall study outcomes, separate from this receptor: Clinical and demographic metadata were provided uncurated, with the amount varying by source and participant.

The V and J segments used are TRBV6-5 and TRBJ1-2, with 8 junctional bases fitting TRBD1. The receptor comes from a human donor in a cohort sampled during active or convalescent COVID-19. The sample comprised peripheral blood. The CDR3 in this case is CASRQTGASSGYTF. The bases read TGTGCCAGCAGACAGACAGGGGCGTCCAGTGGCTACACCTTC.